The rows below give T cell receptor beta chains drawn from one sample of a study of CD8 T cells in Susac syndrome. TCRdb re-analysed the immunoSEQ multiplex PCR reads in MiXCR, keeping a single row per CDR3 protein. The data contain roughly 80,000 distinct CDR3 sequences, roughly 93% of them singletons. Sample: CD8+ T cells from PBMCs. The receptors stem from a human donor in good health. The conserved cysteine and the conserved F or W are not part of the CDR3 here.

J gene | V gene | CDR3 protein
TRBJ2-1 | TRBV28 | ASSFRNEQF
TRBJ1-1 | TRBV11-2 | ASSPDVNTEAF
TRBJ2-7 | TRBV9 | ASSDDPGSPSYEQY
TRBJ2-7 | TRBV27 | ASTVPILPFCEQY
TRBJ2-1 | TRBV4-3 | ASSQDLRGSSYNEQF
TRBJ2-2 | TRBV29-1 | SVDGGPITGELF
TRBJ1-2 | TRBV24-1 | ATSDPRMEYGYT
TRBJ2-7 | TRBV29-1 | NHRGGEQY
TRBJ2-1 | TRBV20-1 | SASSILWTVAYNEQF
TRBJ1-1 | TRBV10-3 | ATSQEYTEAF
TRBJ1-2 | TRBV9 | ASSVSLGGGDYGYT
TRBJ2-5 | TRBV6-5 | ASSYSTSGFTETQY
TRBJ2-1 | TRBV6-5 | ASSYSSYSWSRGSSYNEQF
TRBJ1-5 | TRBV4-3 | ASSQDRGRSNQPQH
TRBJ2-7 | TRBV3-1 | ASSQDPGTGIEQY
TRBJ2-7 | TRBV5-1 | ASSLGTDIYEQY
TRBJ1-2 | TRBV12-3/TRBV12-4 | ASSLGLYDGYT
TRBJ2-7 | TRBV5-4 | ASSLTGREQY
TRBJ2-1 | TRBV28 | ASNKYNEQF
TRBJ2-1 | TRBV29-1 | SVDSLQLSSYNEQF
TRBJ2-4 | TRBV30 | AWSVPGSWMAKNIQY
TRBJ1-5 | TRBV21-1 | ASSVRDRGGQPQH
TRBJ2-7 | TRBV20-1 | SAEGGYEQY
TRBJ1-1 | TRBV4-1 | ASSQVRATEAF